This T cell receptor (beta chain) emerged from a study of T cell changes during pregnancy in multiple sclerosis. Measured with immunoSEQ multiplex PCR; TCRdb has only the in-frame clones, and not every one. The table records tens of thousands of clones, roughly nine tenths of them present only once. The CDR3 sequence is 14 residues long. Between the trimmed V and J ends, which lost 4 bases and 6 bases, there was a span of 15 bases. Germline loops: CDR1 GTSNPN, CDR2 SVGIG (reference sequence). This specimen was CD4+ T cells from peripheral blood mononuclear cells, taken in the third trimester of pregnancy. This receptor was taken from a female donor with multiple sclerosis, enrolled in a pregnancy study. V usage is TRBV30 and J usage is TRBJ2-2; D perhaps matches TRBD1 (6 bases). DNA of the CDR3: TGTGCCTGGAAAGGGACATTGAAACCCGGGGAGCTGTTTTTT. Translated, it gives CAWKGTLKPGELFF.